This T cell receptor (beta chain) was retrieved from a study of cytomegalovirus exposure and HLA in healthy donors (dated by TCRdb to about 2017). In terms of the full investigation: An earlier analysis of 550 to 700 of the donors reported approximately 300 Gb of sequence data and some 120 million unique TCR beta sequences from about 179 million T cells. An early release that covered fewer than 800 HLA-typed donors contained approximately 320 gigabases of sequencing data and about 84 million unique TCR sequences. Of the roughly 390 genotyped donors, approximately 83% fell in the genetic ancestry cluster associated with self-reported Caucasian donors. The aim of the study was to test whether cataloging public T cell receptors could identify signatures of past pathogen exposure. The study used immunosequencing to profile the T cell repertoires of some 600 subjects and linked those repertoires to cytomegalovirus serostatus. Besides the first cohort of roughly 640 subjects, a separate validation cohort made up of about 120 different subjects was used. To predict cytomegalovirus infection status, the study combined high-throughput TCR immunosequencing, statistical association of individual TCRs with disease status, and machine learning. A later analysis re-analyzed previously published TCR beta repertoires from roughly 630 donors and added high-resolution HLA genotyping to study TCR occurrence patterns. Rather than drawing on any new phenotypic data, the later analysis identified candidate immune exposures from TCR beta sequences and the way those sequences occurred across donors. An earlier analysis of several hundred of the donors applied high-throughput TCR beta sequencing to assess whether each TCR beta V gene segment acted as functional or pseudogenic. Donor age, sex, ethnicity and CMV serostatus were compiled together with the repertoire data. A later genetic analysis used genome-wide SNP genotypes for about 60% of the roughly 700 donors, treating that subset as a discovery cohort. All discovery cohort repertoires had been generated using a single sequencing platform. HLA typing included class I and class II loci at four-digit resolution. The number of typed donors differed by locus: about 620-640 for A, B, C, DRB1 and DQB1; some 500 for DQA1; approximately 600 for DPA1; and roughly 470 for DPB1. Several DR-DQ haplotypes were treated as single units for association and clustering because of strong linkage in the cohort. Among some 410 genotyped donors of the cohort, an average of 235,054 unique TCR beta nucleotide sequences were sequenced per donor, about a sixth of them non-productive. Broad study findings and their caveats: A cluster of highly shared sequence variants was judged likely to be a technical artifact of the sequencing pipeline. Because HLA typing was missing for some donors at each locus, association tests included only the typed subset. Because the 87-base-pair reads could not distinguish some IMGT-functional V segments, including TRBV6-2 and TRBV6-3, those segments were excluded. According to a later genetic analysis, donors in an Asian-associated ancestry cluster had fewer N-insertions in productive TCRs than the roughly 660-donor mean. A further reported finding was that TCR beta sequences accurately predicted the HLA-A and HLA-B alleles for most subjects in the first cohort. In vitro tests confirmed that three of the cytomegalovirus-associated TCR beta chains recognize cytomegalovirus antigens. Most TCR sequences were seen in very few donors, while some public TCRs were found in many individuals. Correlated functional status among segregating V segments might be attributable to linkage disequilibrium, but an unknown experimental factor could not be ruled out. It was suggested by the authors that the approach could potentially be generalized to other disease states and immunological phenotypes. Specific HLA alleles were associated with about 17,000 TCR beta sequences at a false discovery rate of 0.05 in a later analysis. According to a later analysis, parvovirus B19, influenza, CMV and Epstein-Barr virus appeared linked to several top co-occurrence clusters. A later genetic analysis associated a missense DCLRE1C variant with V-gene and J-gene trimming of TCR beta chains, and an independent cohort replicated the association. In a later analysis, HLA-associated TCR beta chains were found to be more clonally expanded and to have lower generation probabilities than equally common non-associated chains. Only TCR beta chains were sequenced in this cohort, and the absence of alpha or paired-chain data limited detectable features. Approximately 16 rarely observed V segments, including chromosome 9 orphons, were excluded from the earlier analysis of about 610 of the donors because counts were too low. The study gave a list of about 150 TCR beta chains associated with cytomegalovirus. When HLA alleles, especially DR and DQ, strongly co-occurred, TCR associations were difficult to assign to individual alleles. Sequencing depth was assumed to be roughly uniform across donors in the presence/absence analyses, though that assumption may not hold. The classifier was reported to diagnose cytomegalovirus status with high specificity and sensitivity in both the original cohort and the validation cohort. In a later analysis, the rate of TCR association differed among HLA loci, with DRB1 alleles having the most associated TCRs and HLA-C alleles having the fewest. An earlier analysis of some 560 of the donors showed that most TCR beta V segments appeared in productive rearrangements either about 90% or about 30% of the time, which broadly matched IMGT annotations. In a later analysis, most CMV-associated TCR beta chains were found to appear HLA-restricted, with HLA associations seemingly driven largely by CMV exposure. CMV serostatus was the only immune exposure information available for the cohort.

This clone has a single count. The antigen it binds to is not known. No much larger clonotype is one base removed from it; base qualities were not supplied. The cohort was made up of under 800 healthy bone marrow donors. At the time of sampling, all cohort members were nominally healthy, though unrecorded immune exposures were likely present. The donor was CMV seropositive and belonged to the group of over 250 seropositive cohort members. A peripheral blood sample was provided by each donor, and peripheral blood mononuclear cells were used for TCR beta sequencing. Genomic DNA extraction from the blood cell samples was performed with the Qiagen DNeasy Blood Extraction Kit. The library came from the immunoSEQ multiplex PCR assay. A mixture of 60 forward primers for TCR Vbeta segments and 13 reverse primers for TCR Jbeta segments was used in the multiplex PCR. The CDR3 region of rearranged TCR beta genes was amplified from genomic DNA with a multiplex PCR assay. The Illumina HiSeq System was used to sequence the amplified TCR beta libraries as 87-base-pair reads. As for the original processing: Across the 600 to 700 repertoires, a later analysis counted around 80 million unique TCR beta chains, about 10 million of which were shared by at least two donors. Raw reads were error-corrected and collapsed into unique sequences by a nearest-neighbor algorithm in which closely related sequences were merged to remove PCR and sequencing errors. To assign V, D and J gene segments, CDR3 sequences were aligned to IMGT reference sequences. For a sequence to be retained, a match of at least six nucleotides to both a V gene segment and a J gene segment was required. A rearrangement was called productive if the CDR3 had no stop codons and remained in frame with V and J, and every other rearrangement was called non-productive. CDR3 was defined by IMGT convention, running from the second conserved V-encoded cysteine to the conserved J-encoded phenylalanine. Sequences without an unambiguous match to a single V gene segment were excluded from the earlier analysis of about 600 of the donors. In an earlier analysis of 587 of the donors, a V segment was called functional when productive rearrangements were above 56.7%, and segregating when the standard deviation between donors exceeded 5%. To diagnose cytomegalovirus status from the catalog of TCR beta chain sequences, a statistical classification framework was built. In a later analysis, TCR nucleotide sequences were compared against IMGT/GENE-DB human TR gene sequences so that V and J genes could be assigned. The TCRdist pipeline was used in a later analysis to assign CDR3 sequences and most-parsimonious VDJ recombination scenarios. In a later analysis, every TCR beta chain was defined by the combination of its CDR3 amino acid sequence and its V-gene family, and reads without a unique V-gene family were dropped. A later analysis removed several hundred highly shared, low-generation-probability nucleotide sequences to deal with suspected cross-contamination and a sequencing artifact. A later analysis calculated a clonal expansion index for each public chain from normalized within-repertoire ranks of inferred template counts. In a later analysis, generation probabilities were computed using a VDJ recombination model fitted to out-of-frame rearrangements, and the results were checked against IGoR. Hypergeometric tests were used in a later analysis to score TCR-TCR, TCR-HLA and TCR-CMV co-occurrence, with a repertoire-size bias correction applied to the TCR pairs. A later analysis estimated false discovery rates by permuting HLA or CMV assignments 20 times. In a later analysis, co-occurring TCRs were grouped with DBSCAN, and TCRdist sequence similarity was added when clustering was performed within HLA-allele-positive subsets. Repertoires with fewer than 30,000 or more than 120,000 public chains were left out of co-occurrence clustering, as were four to six repertoires with anomalous nucleotide sharing. TCRdb mirrors the immuneACCESS table, restricted to in-frame sequences. Some clones are absent from its copies; in checked studies, under half trace to an unresolved V gene, and the reason for the others is unknown. The V and J calls and clone size were taken over from that table, and D and trimming were inferred from the DNA. The sample yields roughly 150,000 clones; approximately 81% were counted once. 1.3% of the sample is held by the ten biggest clonotypes.

The CDR3 runs 13 residues from the cysteine to the phenylalanine. Only the CDR3 DNA stays, 39 bases, in frame from base 1. CDR1 and CDR2, per the germline V gene (reference sequence), are SGHAT and FQDESV. Trimming accounts for 6 bases at V and 5 bases at J, while the number of junction bases matched to no gene is 4. Input material: PBMCs. This clonotype was sampled from a man in his forties or fifties in good health and CMV-seropositive. Recombination linked TRBV11-1 to TRBJ2-5, and TRBD2 matches 9 of the central bases. CDR3 loop: CASSRSGGETQYF. The DNA sequence is as follows: TGTGCCAGCAGTCGTAGCGGGGGCGAGACCCAGTACTTC.